This T cell receptor beta chain was captured in a study of blood T cell repertoires in COVID-19 (dated by TCRdb to 2020 to 2022). At the level of the whole study: Collaborator samples came from the United States, Italy and Spain and covered acute and convalescent phases of COVID-19. Subjects who had been exposed to COVID-19, were actively infected with it, or had recovered from it provided the deeply sampled blood TCRbeta repertoires that made up the dataset. The sample metadata nearly always contained a de-identified subject ID, COVID-19 status, age in years and sex. Samples were obtained from the ongoing ImmuneRACE study (first 160 participants) and from approximately 1,200 subjects provided by 6 global collaborators. The material from the prospective study consisted of cDNA or gDNA derived from T cells, B-cell-depleted T cells, or PBMCs. The repertoires were released in a freely available public database intended as a resource for research on the immune response to SARS-CoV-2. Where HLA class I and class II types were available, the types were taken from metadata supplied by the sample provider, not from assay-based typing. Here is what the overall study found, with its caveats: How much clinical and demographic metadata was included differed by source and by participant, and the metadata was provided uncurated.

This clone was detected a few times. Its recognized antigen is unknown. Base qualities are not provided; no much larger clone lies one nucleotide away. In Seattle, one collaborating source enrolled patients while the infection was active and tracked those patients longitudinally over the course of disease. The collaborating institutions used their own protocols to collect whole blood in K2EDTA tubes. For TCRbeta analysis, collaborators shipped samples in one of three forms: frozen whole blood, isolated PBMCs, or DNA extracted from either of those sample types. The immunoSEQ Assay, a bias-controlled multiplex PCR, was used to amplify TCRbeta CDR3 regions from genomic DNA. The authors processed their data as follows. The number of nucleated cells in each sample was estimated from the amplification of reference gene primers within the assay. To quantify the absolute abundance of each unique TCRbeta CDR3 rearrangement, sequence reads were collapsed and filtered. Productive Simpson clonality was computed per sample as the square root of Simpson's diversity index over productive rearrangements. TCRdb took over this immuneACCESS table, retaining in-frame rearrangements with V and J assigned. Such tables are incomplete; in checked studies, under half of the missing clones stem from an unresolved V gene, and the remainder is unexplained. That table gives V, J and clone size, and the DNA gave D and trimming. For this sample there are about 150,000 clones; around 87% appear just once. The ten largest clones represent 0.55% to 0.6% of the sample.

Source material: peripheral blood. This TCR was recovered from a man aged 60 to 75 with COVID-19, enrolled during active disease.

CDR3 protein: CATSRRGTGQETQYF. The DNA sequence is given as TGTGCCACCAGCAGGAGGGGGACAGGACAAGAGACCCAGTACTTC. The chain joins TRBV15 to TRBJ2-5, with 8 middle bases fitting TRBD1. CDR1 is given as LNHNV and CDR2 as YYDKDF, both from the germline V gene (reference sequence). Trimming leaves V shorter by 3 bases and J shorter by 2 bases, with the junction holding 5 bases beyond the gene matches. The CDR3 contains 15 residues, cysteine and phenylalanine counted. This entry keeps only the CDR3 DNA: 45 bases, framed from base 1.